Following are 30 T cell receptor beta chains from one sample sequenced in a study of T-cell memory formation after mild COVID-19. Each CDR3 protein is one row after TCRdb ran MiXCR on the 5' RACE reads. The table includes over 12,000 distinct CDR3 sequences, roughly 19% detected once. The sample comprised PBMCs or a T cell subset sorted from them (not recorded which). The receptors originated from an adult woman who had mild COVID-19 (a few samples of this study predate the infection). Cell type and time point are not known.

This clonotype was observed a single time. This chain uses TRBV28 with TRBJ1-2, with 11 bases fitting TRBD1. This CDR3 comprises 14 residues. V shed 6 bases, J shed 3 bases, and the junction held 3 bases outside the gene matches. Germline V gives CDR1 MDHEN, CDR2 SYDVKM. CDR3 protein: CASRGTGGDYGYTF. Here the CDR3 DNA reads TGTGCCAGCAGGGGGACAGGGGGTGACTATGGCTACACCTTC.

This clonotype was recorded at least ten times. The genes are TRBV7-9 and TRBJ2-7; unclear D gene. The germline V gene has CDR1 SEHNR and CDR2 FQNEAQ (reference sequence). The V end lost 4 bases, the J end lost 2 bases, and 12 bases lay between the germline ends. This CDR3 comprises 14 residues. DNA for the CDR3: TGTGCCAGCAGCTCCCAAGGCGCGACCTACGAGCAGTACTTC. Its translation is CASSSQGATYEQYF.

This clonotype appeared many times. This chain connects TRBV7-6 to TRBJ2-1, with 11 nucleotides matching TRBD2. In germline, CDR1 is SGHVS, CDR2 FNYEAQ. The length of the CDR3 is 18 residues. Trimming took 3 bases from V and 2 from J; bases not matched to a gene: 9. The chain's CDR3 is CASSFMSSGGFTYNEQFF. CDR3 coding DNA: TGTGCCAGCAGCTTTATGTCTAGCGGGGGGTTCACCTACAATGAGCAGTTCTTC.

This clonotype was seen ten or more times. This chain connects TRBV29-1 to TRBJ2-1, with D possibly matching TRBD2 (6 bases). This CDR3 comprises 12 residues. Germline CDR1 SQVTM, CDR2 ANQGSEA. Trimming cost V 6 bases and J 10 bases, with 16 bases left between them. CDR3 DNA sequence: TGCAGCGTCCGGACCTTTAGCGGCGAGCAGTTCTTC. This gives the protein CSVRTFSGEQFF.

This clonotype showed up many times. The J gene is TRBJ2-6, the V gene TRBV29-1; D possibly corresponds to TRBD1 (5 bases). Germline V lookup: CDR1 SQVTM, CDR2 ANQGSEA. The CDR3 runs to 14 residues. With 6 bases removed from V and 3 bases from J, the gap between germline ends came to 12 bases. The CDR3, as DNA: TGCAGCGTAGCAGGACAAAGTGGGGCCAACGTCCTGACTTTC. This sequence encodes CSVAGQSGANVLTF.

In this sample, this clonotype turned up many times. The chain links TRBV7-2 to TRBJ2-1, with D tentatively TRBD2 (5 bases). Germline V lookup: CDR1 SGHTA, CDR2 FQGNSA. The CDR3 consists of 13 residues. Between the trimmed V and J ends, which lost 7 bases and 6 bases, there was a span of 13 bases. The CDR3 bases are TGTGCCAGCAAGAAGGACTCACTCAATGAGCAGTTCTTC. It encodes CASKKDSLNEQFF.

This clonotype was seen many times. The chain recombines TRBV20-1 with TRBJ2-7; D not resolved. Germline V gene lookup returns CDR1 DFQATT and CDR2 SNEGSKA (reference sequence). V lost 5 bases, J lost 0 bases, and 8 bases lay in between. The CDR3 is 12 amino acids. The CDR3 nucleotides are TGCAGTGCTGCTGGGGTCTCCTACGAGCAGTACTTC. Protein: CSAAGVSYEQYF.

The rearrangement joins TRBV4-1 to TRBJ2-7; D gene unclear. Between the trimmed V and J ends, which lost 3 bases and 4 bases, there was a span of 16 bases. The CDR3 consists of 15 residues. Per the germline V gene, CDR1 is MGHRA and CDR2 is YSYEKL. CDR3 sequence reads: CASSQLLGPAYEQYV. The CDR3 nucleotides read TGCGCCAGCAGCCAGCTACTCGGGCCCGCTTACGAGCAGTACGTC.

The chain combines TRBV2 with TRBJ2-3; D is uncertain. This CDR3 comprises 11 residues. Germline V CDR1 and CDR2: SNHLY, FYNNEI. Trimming removed 4 bases at V and 6 bases at J, with 5 bases between. The DNA for the CDR3 is TGTGCCAGCAGTGTGGGGGATACGCAGTATTTT. It is translated as CASSVGDTQYF.

This clonotype was found many times. The genes are TRBV4-1 and TRBJ1-6, with 8 bases lining up with TRBD1. V lost 2 bases and J lost 5; bases outside the gene matches: 5. Germline-derived CDR1 and CDR2 are MGHRA and YSYEKL. The CDR3 spans 16 residues. The CDR3 region is CASSQNPGQDNSPLHF. CDR3 DNA sequence: TGCGCCAGCAGCCAAAATCCGGGACAGGATAATTCACCCCTCCACTTT.

This clonotype was picked up many times. This chain uses TRBV12-3 or TRBV12-4 with TRBJ1-5, with D perhaps matching TRBD1 (6 bases). Trimming took 2 bases from V and 7 from J, leaving 9 bases between them. The CDR3 covers 13 residues. DNA of the CDR3: TGTGCCAGCAGTTTAACTGGGGGCCAGCCCCAGCATTTT. Its translation: CASSLTGGQPQHF.

The rearrangement uses TRBV7-2 and TRBJ1-6; 10 bases line up with TRBD1. Trimming took 6 bases from V and 7 from J; bases not matched to a gene: 0. The CDR3 is 13 amino acids. Germline lookup yields CDR1 SGHTA and CDR2 FQGNSA. For the CDR3, the DNA is TGTGCCAGCAGGGGACAGGGGAATTCACCCCTCCACTTT. It codes for CASRGQGNSPLHF.

In its sample, this clonotype was seen many times. The chain recombines TRBV5-1 with TRBJ1-3; tentative D call: TRBD1 (5 bases). The CDR3 runs to 17 residues. V lost 4 bases to trimming and J lost 3 bases, with 20 bases between them. In germline, CDR1 is SGHRS, CDR2 YFSETQ. CDR3 protein: CASSPRAEGSVGNTIYF. CDR3 bases: TGCGCCAGCAGCCCTCGGGCGGAGGGGTCGGTTGGAAACACCATATATTTT.

The CDR3 reads CATSRVGQLSTDTQYF. In DNA form, the CDR3 reads TGTGCCACCAGCAGAGTGGGCCAGCTATCCACAGATACGCAGTATTTT. V is TRBV15 and J is TRBJ2-3, with D unresolved. Trimming took off 1 base at V and 2 bases at J, with 13 bases between the two ends. The CDR3 totals 16 residues. Germline CDR1 and CDR2: LNHNV and YYDKDF (reference sequence).

At least ten counts were recorded for this clonotype. The chain recombines TRBV4-2 with TRBJ2-7; 10 bases are shared with TRBD1. Germline values: CDR1 LGHNA, CDR2 YNFKEQ. The CDR3 is 16 amino acids. V was pared by 1 base and J by 1 base, with 4 bases of the junction left unmatched. The CDR3 protein is CASSQGTGGSSYEQYF. The CDR3 nucleotides are TGTGCCAGCAGCCAAGGGACAGGGGGTTCATCCTACGAGCAGTACTTC.

This clonotype was seen ten or more times. The V and J genes are TRBV7-9 and TRBJ1-4; maybe TRBD1 (6 bases). Trimming cost V 1 base and J 5 bases, with 11 bases left between them. Germline lookup yields CDR1 SEHNR and CDR2 FQNEAQ (reference sequence). This CDR3 contains 15 residues. This chain's CDR3 is CASSLGIGTNEKLFF. In DNA form, the CDR3 reads TGTGCCAGCAGCTTAGGGATCGGGACAAATGAAAAACTGTTTTTT.

This clonotype was detected many times. The V gene is TRBV2, the J gene TRBJ2-4; maybe TRBD1 (7 bases). CDR1 SNHLY and CDR2 FYNNEI come from the germline V gene. The CDR3 has 15 amino acids. Trimming took off 5 bases at V and 7 bases at J, with 18 bases between the two ends. The CDR3 nucleotides read TGTGCCAGCAGTTTTACAGGGGATGGGGGGAACATTCAGTACTTC. Its translation: CASSFTGDGGNIQYF.

This clonotype was counted ten times or more. The genes are TRBV6-5 and TRBJ2-7, with a weak D call TRBD1 (5 bases). The CDR3 sequence is 15 residues long. With 5 bases removed from V and 5 bases from J, the gap between germline ends came to 19 bases. Germline CDR1 reads MNHEY; CDR2 reads SVGAGI. The CDR3 protein is CASSPTAGSPHEQYF. CDR3 DNA: TGTGCCAGCAGTCCGACGGCAGGGTCCCCACACGAGCAGTACTTC.

This clonotype showed up many times. The J gene is TRBJ2-1, the V gene TRBV7-3; TRBD2 agrees at 13 bases. Germline CDR1 and CDR2: SGHTA and FQGTGA. After removal of 7 bases from V and 7 bases from J, the junction contained 4 bases not matched to a gene. The CDR3 spans 14 residues. The CDR3, as DNA: TGTGCCAGCAAAAGGACTAGCGGGGGAAATGAGCAGTTCTTC. Protein: CASKRTSGGNEQFF.

This clonotype was picked up a small number of times. The chain couples TRBV7-2 to TRBJ2-7; 14 nucleotides match TRBD2. With V trimmed by 5 bases and J by 0 bases, 3 bases remained unmatched. The V gene's germline CDR1 is SGHTA and CDR2 FQGNSA. The CDR3 is made up of 16 amino acids. The CDR3 loop reads CASSQGTSGSSYEQYF. DNA for the CDR3: TGTGCCAGCAGCCAAGGGACTAGCGGGAGCTCCTACGAGCAGTACTTC.

This clonotype was seen repeatedly, ten times or more. The chain carries TRBV6-5 and TRBJ1-5; D not certain. Trimming cost V 2 bases and J 6 bases, with 8 bases left between them. The CDR3 runs 13 residues. Per germline, CDR1 MNHEY and CDR2 SVGAGI. The DNA of the CDR3 is TGTGCCAGCAGTTACGGTAGCGCTCAGCCCCAGCATTTT. Translated: CASSYGSAQPQHF.

This clonotype was observed many times. The chain is built from TRBV5-4 and TRBJ2-7, with D tentatively TRBD1 (5 bases). Germline V gene sequence: CDR1 SGHNT, CDR2 YYREEE (reference sequence). The CDR3 sequence is 13 residues long. V was pared by 0 bases and J by 3 bases, with 7 bases between. DNA for the CDR3: TGTGCCAGCAGCTTGGAGACAGACTACGAGCAGTACTTC. Protein: CASSLETDYEQYF. Supplemented by reference TRBV5-4 and TRBJ2-7, the full variable domain reads ETGVTQSPTHLIKTRGQQVTLRCSSQSGHNTVSWYQQALGQGPQFIFQYYREEENGRGNFPPRFSGLQFPNYSSELNVNALELDDSALYLCASSLETDYEQYFGPGTRLTVT.

Many counts were recorded for this clonotype. The chain recombines TRBV30 with TRBJ2-7; 11 bases agree with TRBD1. Looked up from germline, CDR1 is GTSNPN and CDR2 is SVGIG (reference sequence). Trimming took 0 bases from V and 2 from J; bases not matched to a gene: 9. CDR3 length: 17 amino acids. The CDR3 DNA reads as TGTGCCTGGAGTGTACATCCTGGACAGGGGGCCGCCTACGAGCAGTACTTC. Its translation: CAWSVHPGQGAAYEQYF.

This clonotype was observed at least ten times. The genes are TRBV20-1 and TRBJ2-3, with TRBD2 identical over 9 bases. CDR1 is DFQATT and CDR2 is SNEGSKA in the germline V gene (reference sequence). Trimming at V came to 2 bases and at J to 3 bases, leaving 12 bases not matched to a gene. This CDR3 is 17 amino acids long. The DNA of the CDR3 is TGCAGTGCTAGAATTTACCGTAGCGGGAGACGGACAGATACGCAGTATTTT. Its protein product is CSARIYRSGRRTDTQYF.

This clonotype showed up many times. This chain uses TRBV28 with TRBJ2-1; maybe TRBD1 (5 bases). Trimming shortened V by 6 bases and J by 9 bases, and 18 bases separated the two germline ends. The CDR3 contains 14 residues. Germline V gene sequence: CDR1 MDHEN, CDR2 SYDVKM. CDR3 amino acids: CASRRSPQGGEQFF. As DNA, the CDR3 is TGTGCCAGCAGAAGAAGCCCTCAGGGCGGTGAGCAGTTCTTC. Filled out from reference TRBV28 and TRBJ2-1, the complete variable domain reads DVKVTQSSRYLVKRTGEKVFLECVQDMDHENMFWYRQDPGLGLRLIYFSYDVKMKEKGDIPEGYSVSREKKERFSLILESASTNQTSMYLCASRRSPQGGEQFFGPGTRLTVL.

This clonotype occurred many times. This chain connects TRBV6-5 to TRBJ1-1; perhaps TRBD1 as D (5 bases). Between the trimmed V and J ends, which lost 2 bases and 6 bases, there was a span of 13 bases. The CDR3 totals 14 residues. CDR1 and CDR2 from the germline V gene are MNHEY and SVGAGI. The CDR3 nucleotides read TGTGCCAGCAGTTACAGAGGGACCCAGGCTGAAGCTTTCTTT. Amino acids: CASSYRGTQAEAFF.

This chain connects TRBV12-3 or TRBV12-4 to TRBJ2-3; D possibly uses TRBD1 or TRBD2 (6 bases each). Between the trimmed V and J ends, which lost 6 bases and 4 bases, there was a span of 14 bases. There are 14 residues in the CDR3. The CDR3 DNA follows: TGTGCCAGCAGCCCGAGGGGGGTTGCAGATACGCAGTATTTT. The encoded protein is CASSPRGVADTQYF.

This clonotype showed up many times. The chain has TRBV2 and TRBJ1-1; D is unresolved. V was pared by 4 bases and J by 7 bases, with 4 bases between. Germline V gene lookup returns CDR1 SNHLY and CDR2 FYNNEI. The CDR3 length is 10 residues. CDR3 nucleotides: TGTGCCAGCAGTGGGTTTGAAGCTTTCTTT. Its translation: CASSGFEAFF.

This clonotype has at least ten counts. The rearrangement joins TRBV4-1 to TRBJ1-1, with D possibly TRBD1 on 5 matching bases. CDR3 length: 14 amino acids. Trimming stripped 7 bases from V and 4 bases from J, with 16 bases between. CDR1 and CDR2 (germline): MGHRA, YSYEKL. The CDR3 DNA follows: TGCGCCAGCACCTCGGCAGGGTATGGCACTGAAGCTTTCTTT. The encoded protein is CASTSAGYGTEAFF.

The table lists this clonotype with many counts. The chain carries TRBV3-1 and TRBJ2-1; D uncertain. V lost 1 base, J lost 15 bases, and 16 bases lay in between. CDR1 and CDR2 (germline): LGHDT, YNNKEL (reference sequence). The CDR3 covers 13 residues. The chain's CDR3 is CASSQVPTQRRFF. As DNA, the CDR3 is TGTGCCAGCAGCCAAGTCCCCACCCAACGAAGGTTCTTC.